The clone carrying this TCR beta chain was detected only a few times. The data belong to a study of T-cell memory formation after mild COVID-19. The ends were cut back, 5 bases at V and 4 bases at J, with 8 bases in the middle. Germline loops: CDR1 KGHSH, CDR2 LQKENI. This CDR3 is 12 amino acids long. TCRdb re-called the 5' RACE reads with MiXCR, one entry per CDR3 protein. The sample lists about 400,000 distinct CDR3 sequences; roughly 26% were seen once. Sequences were obtained from PBMCs or a T cell subset sorted from them (not recorded which). This TCR derives from an adult woman who had mild COVID-19 (a few samples of this study predate the infection). Cell type and time point are not known. The rearrangement joins TRBV18 to TRBJ1-2; perhaps TRBD1 as D (5 bases). CDR3 region: CASSGTGYGYTF. The DNA of the CDR3 is TGTGCCAGCTCAGGGACGGGCTATGGCTACACCTTC.